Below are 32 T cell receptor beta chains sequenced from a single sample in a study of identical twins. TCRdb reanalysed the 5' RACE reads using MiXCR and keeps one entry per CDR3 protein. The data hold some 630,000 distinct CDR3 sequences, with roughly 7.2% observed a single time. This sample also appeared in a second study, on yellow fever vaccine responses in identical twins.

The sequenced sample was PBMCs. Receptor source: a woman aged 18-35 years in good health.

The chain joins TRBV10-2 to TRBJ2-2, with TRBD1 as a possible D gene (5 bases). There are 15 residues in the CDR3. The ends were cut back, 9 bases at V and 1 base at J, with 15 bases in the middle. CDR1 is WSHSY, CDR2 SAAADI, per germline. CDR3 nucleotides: TGCGCCAGAAAGGGCGATGACAGGAACACCGGGGAGCTGTTTTTT. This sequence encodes CARKGDDRNTGELFF.

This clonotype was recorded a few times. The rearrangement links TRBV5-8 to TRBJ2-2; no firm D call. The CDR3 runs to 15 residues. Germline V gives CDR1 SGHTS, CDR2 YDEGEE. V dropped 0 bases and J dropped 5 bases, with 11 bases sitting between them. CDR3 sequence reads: CASSLASHGTGELFF. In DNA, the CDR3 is TGTGCCAGCAGCTTGGCGTCCCATGGAACCGGGGAGCTGTTTTTT.

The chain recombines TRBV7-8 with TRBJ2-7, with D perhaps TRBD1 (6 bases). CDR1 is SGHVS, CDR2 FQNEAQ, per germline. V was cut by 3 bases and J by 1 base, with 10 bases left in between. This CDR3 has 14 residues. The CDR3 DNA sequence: TGTGCCAGCAGCTTCCGGGACAAGTCCTACGAGCAGTACTTC. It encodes CASSFRDKSYEQYF.

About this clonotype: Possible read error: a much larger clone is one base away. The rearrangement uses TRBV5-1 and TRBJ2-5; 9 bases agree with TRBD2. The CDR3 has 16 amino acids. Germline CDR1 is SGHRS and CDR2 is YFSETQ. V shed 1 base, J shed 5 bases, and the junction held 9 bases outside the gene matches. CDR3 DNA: TGCGCCAGCAGCTTGAGCGGGGGGCATCTTACGGAGACCCAGTACTTC. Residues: CASSLSGGHLTETQYF.

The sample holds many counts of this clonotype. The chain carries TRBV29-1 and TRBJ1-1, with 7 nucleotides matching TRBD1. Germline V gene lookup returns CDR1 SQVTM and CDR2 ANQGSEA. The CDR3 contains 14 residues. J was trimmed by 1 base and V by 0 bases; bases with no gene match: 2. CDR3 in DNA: TGCAGCGTTGAAGATGACAGGGCGAACACTGAAGCTTTCTTT. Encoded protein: CSVEDDRANTEAFF.

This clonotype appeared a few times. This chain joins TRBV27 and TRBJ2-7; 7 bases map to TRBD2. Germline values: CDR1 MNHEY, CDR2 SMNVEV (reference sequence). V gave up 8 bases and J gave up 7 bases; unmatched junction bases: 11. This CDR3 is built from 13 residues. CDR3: CASATGLEREQYF. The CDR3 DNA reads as TGTGCCAGCGCGACCGGACTAGAGCGAGAGCAGTACTTC.

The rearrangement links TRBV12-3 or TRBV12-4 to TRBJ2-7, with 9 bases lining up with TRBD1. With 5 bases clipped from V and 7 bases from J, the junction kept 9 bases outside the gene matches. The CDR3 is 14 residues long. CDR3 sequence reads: CASSPTGGAREQYF. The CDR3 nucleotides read TGTGCCAGCAGTCCAACAGGGGGCGCGCGGGAGCAGTACTTC.

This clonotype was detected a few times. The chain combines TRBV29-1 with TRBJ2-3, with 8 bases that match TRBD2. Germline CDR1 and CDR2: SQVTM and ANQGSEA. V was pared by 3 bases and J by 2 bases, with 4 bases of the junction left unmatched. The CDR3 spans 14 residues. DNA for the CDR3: TGCAGCGTTGAGCGGCGGGGGGTCACAGATACGCAGTATTTT. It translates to CSVERRGVTDTQYF.

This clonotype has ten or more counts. CDR3 nucleotide sequence: TGTGCCAGCAGCGGAAGCGGGGAGCAGTTCTTC. Its translation is CASSGSGEQFF. The chain carries TRBV9 and TRBJ2-1; possible D gene TRBD2, 6 bases. Germline values: CDR1 SGDLS, CDR2 YYNGEE. The CDR3 sequence is 11 residues long. The V and J ends lost 3 bases and 10 bases respectively, with 8 bases between them. Using reference TRBV9 and TRBJ2-1 for the parts outside the CDR3, the full variable domain is DSGVTQTPKHLITATGQRVTLRCSPRSGDLSVYWYQQSLDQGLQFLIQYYNGEERAKGNILERFSAQQFPDLHSELNLSSLELGDSALYFCASSGSGEQFFGPGTRLTVL.

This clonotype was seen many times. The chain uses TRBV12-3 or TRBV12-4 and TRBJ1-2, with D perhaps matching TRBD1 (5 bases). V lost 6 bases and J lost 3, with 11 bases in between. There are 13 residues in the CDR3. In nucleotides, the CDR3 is TGTGCCAGCAGGGTCAGGGAAGACTATGGCTACACCTTC. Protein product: CASRVREDYGYTF.

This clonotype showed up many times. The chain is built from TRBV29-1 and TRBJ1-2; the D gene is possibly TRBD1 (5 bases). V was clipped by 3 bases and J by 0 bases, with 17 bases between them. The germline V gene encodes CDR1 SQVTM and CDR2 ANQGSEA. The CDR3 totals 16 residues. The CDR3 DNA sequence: TGCAGCGTTGACGGAGGGGAGGGCGGAACTAACTATGGCTACACCTTC. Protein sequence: CSVDGGEGGTNYGYTF.

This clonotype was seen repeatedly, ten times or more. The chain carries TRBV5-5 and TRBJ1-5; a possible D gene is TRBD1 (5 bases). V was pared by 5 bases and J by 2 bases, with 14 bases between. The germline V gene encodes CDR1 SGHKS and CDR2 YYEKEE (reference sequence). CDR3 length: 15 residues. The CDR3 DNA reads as TGTGCCAGCAGTGGGGCGGGGGTTCGCAATCAGCCCCAGCATTTT. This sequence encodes CASSGAGVRNQPQHF.

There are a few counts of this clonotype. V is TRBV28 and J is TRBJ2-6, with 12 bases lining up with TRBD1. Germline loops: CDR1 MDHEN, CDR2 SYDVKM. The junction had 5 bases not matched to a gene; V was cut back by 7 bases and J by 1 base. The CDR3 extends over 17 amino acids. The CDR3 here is CASKLGQGASGANVLTF. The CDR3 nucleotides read TGTGCCAGCAAGCTGGGACAGGGGGCATCTGGGGCCAACGTCCTGACTTTC.

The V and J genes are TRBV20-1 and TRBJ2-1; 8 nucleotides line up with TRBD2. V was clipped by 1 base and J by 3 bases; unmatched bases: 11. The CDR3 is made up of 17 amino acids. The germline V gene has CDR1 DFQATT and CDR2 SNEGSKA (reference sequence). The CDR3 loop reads CSARVPLTSVNYNEQFF. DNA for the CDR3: TGCAGTGCTAGAGTACCCCTGACTAGCGTTAACTACAATGAGCAGTTCTTC.

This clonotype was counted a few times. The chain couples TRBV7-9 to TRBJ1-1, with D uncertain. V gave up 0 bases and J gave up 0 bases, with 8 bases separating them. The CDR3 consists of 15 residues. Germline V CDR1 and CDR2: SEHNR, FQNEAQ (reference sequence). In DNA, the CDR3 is TGTGCCAGCAGCTTAGCGCCACAGATGAACACTGAAGCTTTCTTT. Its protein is CASSLAPQMNTEAFF.

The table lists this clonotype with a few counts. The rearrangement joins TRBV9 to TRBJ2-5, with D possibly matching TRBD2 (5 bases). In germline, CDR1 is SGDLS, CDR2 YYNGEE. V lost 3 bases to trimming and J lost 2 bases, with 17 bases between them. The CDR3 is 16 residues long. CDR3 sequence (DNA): TGTGCCAGCAGCGACCCTCTAACGCGAGGGCAAGAGACCCAGTACTTC. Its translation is CASSDPLTRGQETQYF.

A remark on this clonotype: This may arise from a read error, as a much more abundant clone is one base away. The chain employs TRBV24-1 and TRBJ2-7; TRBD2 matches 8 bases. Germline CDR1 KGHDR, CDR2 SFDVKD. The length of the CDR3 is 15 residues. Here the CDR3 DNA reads TGTGCCACCAGTGAAGCCAGCGGGAGCTCCTGCGAGCAGTACTTC. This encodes CATSEASGSSCEQYF.

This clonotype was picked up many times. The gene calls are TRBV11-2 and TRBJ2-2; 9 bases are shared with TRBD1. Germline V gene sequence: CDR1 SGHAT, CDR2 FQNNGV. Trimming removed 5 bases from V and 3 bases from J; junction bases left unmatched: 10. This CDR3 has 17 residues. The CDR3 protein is CASSRLPGQGDTGELFF. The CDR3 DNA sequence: TGTGCCAGCAGCCGTCTCCCGGGACAGGGAGACACCGGGGAGCTGTTTTTT. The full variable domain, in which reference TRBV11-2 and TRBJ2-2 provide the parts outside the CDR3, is EAGVAQSPRYKIIEKRQSVAFWCNPISGHATLYWYQQILGQGPKLLIQFQNNGVVDDSQLPKDRFSAERLKGVDSTLKIQPAKLEDSAVYLCASSRLPGQGDTGELFFGEGSRLTVL.

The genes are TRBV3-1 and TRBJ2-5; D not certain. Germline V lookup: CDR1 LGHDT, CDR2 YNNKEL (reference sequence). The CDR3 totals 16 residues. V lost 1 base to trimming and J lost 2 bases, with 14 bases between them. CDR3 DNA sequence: TGTGCCAGCAGCCAAGTTCTCCAGCTTGGGCAAGAGACCCAGTACTTC. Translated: CASSQVLQLGQETQYF.

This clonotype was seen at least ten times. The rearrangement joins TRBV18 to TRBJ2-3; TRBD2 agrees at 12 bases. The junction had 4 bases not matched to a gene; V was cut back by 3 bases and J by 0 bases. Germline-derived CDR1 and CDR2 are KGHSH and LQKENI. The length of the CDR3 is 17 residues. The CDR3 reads CASSPRLAGASTDTQYF. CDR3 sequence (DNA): TGTGCCAGCTCACCGAGACTAGCGGGGGCTAGCACAGATACGCAGTATTTT.

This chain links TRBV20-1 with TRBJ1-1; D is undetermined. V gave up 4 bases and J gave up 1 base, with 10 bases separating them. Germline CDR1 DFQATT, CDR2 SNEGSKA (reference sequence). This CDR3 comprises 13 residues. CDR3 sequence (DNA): TGCAGTGCTACCAACGGGGAGAACACTGAAGCTTTCTTT. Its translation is CSATNGENTEAFF.

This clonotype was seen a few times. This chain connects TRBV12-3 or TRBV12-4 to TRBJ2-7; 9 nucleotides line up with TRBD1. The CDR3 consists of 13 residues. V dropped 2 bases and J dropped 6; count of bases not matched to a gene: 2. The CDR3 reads CASSLRGQGEQYV. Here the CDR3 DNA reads TGTGCCAGCAGTTTAAGGGGACAGGGCGAGCAGTACGTC.

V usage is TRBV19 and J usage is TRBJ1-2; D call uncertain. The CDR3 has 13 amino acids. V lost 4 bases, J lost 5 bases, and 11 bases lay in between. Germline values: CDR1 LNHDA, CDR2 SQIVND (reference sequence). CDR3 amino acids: CASSSRVEYGYTF. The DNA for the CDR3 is TGTGCCAGTAGTAGTAGGGTGGAGTATGGCTACACCTTC.

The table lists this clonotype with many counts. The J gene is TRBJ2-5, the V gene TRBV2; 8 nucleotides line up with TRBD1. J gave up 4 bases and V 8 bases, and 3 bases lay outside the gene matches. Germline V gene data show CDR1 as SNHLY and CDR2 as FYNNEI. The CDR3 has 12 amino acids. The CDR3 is CASRTGRETQYF. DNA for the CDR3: TGTGCCAGCCGGACAGGGCGAGAGACCCAGTACTTC.

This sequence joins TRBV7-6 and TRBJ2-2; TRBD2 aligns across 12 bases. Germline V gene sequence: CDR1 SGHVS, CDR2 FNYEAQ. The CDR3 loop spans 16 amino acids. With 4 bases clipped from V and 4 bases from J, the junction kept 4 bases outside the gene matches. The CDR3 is CASSSRLAGATGELFF. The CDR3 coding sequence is TGTGCCAGCAGCTCCCGACTAGCGGGGGCCACCGGGGAGCTGTTTTTT. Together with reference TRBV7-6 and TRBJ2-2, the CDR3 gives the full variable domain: GAGVSQSPRYKVTKRGQDVALRCDPISGHVSLYWYRQALGQGPEFLTYFNYEAQQDKSGLPNDRFSAERPEGSISTLTIQRTEQRDSAMYRCASSSRLAGATGELFFGEGSRLTVL.

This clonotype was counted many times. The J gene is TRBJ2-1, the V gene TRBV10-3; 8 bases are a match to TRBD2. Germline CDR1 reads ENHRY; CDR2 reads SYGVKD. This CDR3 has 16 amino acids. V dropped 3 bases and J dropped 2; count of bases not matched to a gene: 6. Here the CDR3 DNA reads TGTGCCATCAGTGACAGGGAGCGGGAGACCTACAATGAGCAGTTCTTC. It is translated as CAISDRERETYNEQFF.

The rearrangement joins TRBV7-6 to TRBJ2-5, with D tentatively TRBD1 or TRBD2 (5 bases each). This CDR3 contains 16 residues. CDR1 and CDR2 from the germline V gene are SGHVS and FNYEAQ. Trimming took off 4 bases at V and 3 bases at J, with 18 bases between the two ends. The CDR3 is CASSSIKGPTKETQYF. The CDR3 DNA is TGTGCCAGCAGCTCCATTAAGGGACCTACTAAAGAGACCCAGTACTTC.

The CDR3 DNA reads as TGTGCCAGCTCACCACGACTAGCGGGAGTCCCAGATACGCAGTATTTT. Amino acid sequence: CASSPRLAGVPDTQYF. V usage is TRBV18 and J usage is TRBJ2-3; 12 bases are shared with TRBD2. The V gene end was trimmed by 1 base and the J gene end by 4 bases; junction bases not matched to a gene: 3. Germline V gene lookup returns CDR1 KGHSH and CDR2 LQKENI. The CDR3 is 16 residues long. The whole variable domain, remainder taken from reference TRBV18 and TRBJ2-3, is NAGVMQNPRHLVRRRGQEARLRCSPMKGHSHVYWYRQLPEEGLKFMVYLQKENIIDESGMPKERFSAEFPKEGPSILRIQQVVRGDSAAYFCASSPRLAGVPDTQYFGPGTRLTVL.

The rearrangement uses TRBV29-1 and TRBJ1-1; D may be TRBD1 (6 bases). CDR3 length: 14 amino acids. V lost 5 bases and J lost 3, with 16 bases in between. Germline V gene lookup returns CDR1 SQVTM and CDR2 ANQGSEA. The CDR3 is CSVSRQAGDTEAFF. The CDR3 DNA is TGCAGCGTTTCTCGACAGGCGGGGGACACTGAAGCTTTCTTT.

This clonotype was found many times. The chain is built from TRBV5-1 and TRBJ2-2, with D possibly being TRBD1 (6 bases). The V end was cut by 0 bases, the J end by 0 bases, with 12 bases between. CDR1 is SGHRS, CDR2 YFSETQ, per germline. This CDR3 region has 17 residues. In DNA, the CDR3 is TGCGCCAGCAGCTTGGCAGGGGTTGTCCCGAACACCGGGGAGCTGTTTTTT. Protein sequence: CASSLAGVVPNTGELFF. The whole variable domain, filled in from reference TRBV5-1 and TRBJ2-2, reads KAGVTQTPRYLIKTRGQQVTLSCSPISGHRSVSWYQQTPGQGLQFLFEYFSETQRNKGNFPGRFSGRQFSNSRSEMNVSTLELGDSALYLCASSLAGVVPNTGELFFGEGSRLTVL.

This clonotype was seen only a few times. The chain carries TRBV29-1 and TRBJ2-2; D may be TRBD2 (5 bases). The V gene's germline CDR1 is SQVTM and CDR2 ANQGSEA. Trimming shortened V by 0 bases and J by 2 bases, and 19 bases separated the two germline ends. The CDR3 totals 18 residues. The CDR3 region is CSVEDLASIPLNTGELFF. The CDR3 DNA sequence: TGCAGCGTTGAAGATCTAGCTAGTATTCCCTTAAACACCGGGGAGCTGTTTTTT.

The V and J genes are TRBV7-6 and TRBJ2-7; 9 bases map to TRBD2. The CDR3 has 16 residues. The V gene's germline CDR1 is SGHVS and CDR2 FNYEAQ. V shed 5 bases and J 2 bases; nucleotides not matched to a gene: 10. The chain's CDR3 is CASSPRNAGGAYEQYF. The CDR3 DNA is TGTGCCAGCAGCCCAAGGAATGCGGGAGGGGCCTACGAGCAGTACTTC.